This T cell receptor beta chain was retrieved from a study of blood T cell repertoires in COVID-19. Sequenced by immunoSEQ multiplex PCR; TCRdb stores in-frame clones only, minus some. The table shows 250,000 to 350,000 clones, with roughly 90% occurring only once. This CDR3 is built from 15 residues. The ends were cut back, 1 base at V and 3 bases at J, with 14 bases in the middle. Germline lookup yields CDR1 SGDLS and CDR2 YYNGEE. Input material: peripheral blood. The source of this sequence is a woman in her 30s with COVID-19, enrolled during active disease. The gene calls are TRBV9 and TRBJ2-7, with D possibly matching TRBD2 (6 bases). The CDR3 spells CASSVQTGGIYEQYF. The CDR3 nucleotides read TGTGCCAGCAGCGTACAGACCGGGGGAATCTACGAGCAGTACTTC.